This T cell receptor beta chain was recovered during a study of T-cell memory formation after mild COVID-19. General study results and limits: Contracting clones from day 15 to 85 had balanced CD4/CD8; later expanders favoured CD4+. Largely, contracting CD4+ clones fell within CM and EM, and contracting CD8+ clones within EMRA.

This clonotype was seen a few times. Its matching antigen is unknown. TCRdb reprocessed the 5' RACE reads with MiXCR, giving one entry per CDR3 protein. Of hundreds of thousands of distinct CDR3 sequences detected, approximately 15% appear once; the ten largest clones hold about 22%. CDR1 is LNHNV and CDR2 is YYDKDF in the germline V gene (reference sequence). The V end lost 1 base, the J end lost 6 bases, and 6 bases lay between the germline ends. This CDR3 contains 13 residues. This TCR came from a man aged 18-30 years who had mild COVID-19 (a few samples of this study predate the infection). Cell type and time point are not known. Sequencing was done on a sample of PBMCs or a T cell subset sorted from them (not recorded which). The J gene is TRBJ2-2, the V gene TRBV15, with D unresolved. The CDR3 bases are TGTGCCACCAGCAGAGTCCAACCCGGGGAGCTGTTTTTT. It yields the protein CATSRVQPGELFF.